This TCR beta chain appears in the sequencing data of a study of blood T cell repertoires in COVID-19. Study information: Acute and convalescent COVID-19 specimens originated in the United States, Italy and Spain. Sources were T cells, B-cell-depleted T cells, or PBMCs; the material itself was cDNA or gDNA.

Sequencing used immunoSEQ multiplex PCR; TCRdb keeps in-frame clones, though not all of them. The data hold over 35,000 clones, with around 85% observed a single time. This clonotype was obtained from a human donor with acute or convalescent COVID-19. The donor label of this sample is uncertain. The sequencing input was peripheral blood.

CDR3 protein: CASSGGGVYGYTF. The CDR3 DNA follows: TGTGCCAGCAGCGGCGGGGGAGTATATGGCTACACCTTC. The gene calls are TRBV12-3 or TRBV12-4 and TRBJ1-2, with D possibly TRBD1 on 5 matching bases. There are 13 residues in the CDR3. V gave up 6 bases and J gave up 5 bases, with 13 bases separating them.